The clone carrying this T cell receptor (beta chain) was observed many times. The antigen remains undetermined. This sample stems from a study of molecular identifiers for immune sequencing clone quantification. General observations from the study: Sizes of highly expanded clones could be underestimated through identical TCRs sharing a barcode.

One entry per CDR3 protein, called by TCRdb with MiXCR from the PCR reads. The data show 600,000 to 650,000 distinct CDR3 sequences, 15% to 20% seen once. This CDR3 is built from 13 residues. With 3 bases removed from V and 4 bases from J, the gap between germline ends came to 8 bases. Germline lookup yields CDR1 LNHDA and CDR2 SQIVND (reference sequence). The TCR sequence derives from a human donor in good health. Some libraries in this study had Jurkat cell RNA spiked in. The chain combines TRBV19 with TRBJ2-3; D is uncertain. The specimen sequenced was naive CD8+ T cells from blood, with Jurkat cell RNA spiked in. Subset indicated: FACS-sorted CD8+CD4-CCR7+CD45RA+ naive T cells. The CDR3 DNA is TGTGCCAGTAGTATTTTTTCTGCAGATACGCAGTATTTT. Protein product: CASSIFSADTQYF.